This TCR beta chain comes out of a study of T cells in Graves' hyperthyroidism and ophthalmopathy. Study outcomes and limitations: Also found in blood were most expanded thyroid clonotypes above 0.001. Ophthalmopathy, as predicted by the model, came a median around 6.7 months after the prediction. Ophthalmopathy was distinguished from stable hyperthyroidism by 13 V-J signatures.

Points on this clonotype: Its matching antigen is unknown.

Each diagnosis was grounded in clinical symptoms, serum thyroxine and TRAb, thyroid ultrasound, and orbital computed tomography. It was RNA transcripts that yielded the amplified TCR beta CDR3 regions. The HTBI primer set drove a first-round RT-PCR of the TCR CDR3. TCRdb re-analysed the multiplex PCR reads in MiXCR, keeping a single row per CDR3 protein. The data show 650,000 to 800,000 distinct CDR3 sequences, about 45% seen once. V was shortened by 4 bases and J by 3 bases, with 12 bases between the two germline ends. The CDR3 spans 13 residues. Germline V gives CDR1 DFQATT, CDR2 SNEGSKA (reference sequence).

Sequenced input: peripheral blood or thyroid tissue (not recorded which). The chain combines TRBV20-1 with TRBJ1-2; D ambiguous. The TCR was taken from an adult man with Graves' disease, either hyperthyroidism or ophthalmopathy (not recorded which). Here the CDR3 reads CSAIDPNDYGYTF. The DNA of the CDR3 is TGCAGTGCTATCGACCCAAACGACTATGGCTACACCTTC.